One sample yielded the 16 T cell receptor beta chains listed below, sequenced in a study of cytomegalovirus exposure and HLA in healthy donors. Both 60 Vbeta primers and 13 Jbeta primers went into the PCR. Clones were read by immunoSEQ multiplex PCR, and TCRdb kept only the in-frame ones, dropping some. The table includes about 140,000 clones, roughly three quarters detected once. Sample: PBMCs. These receptors were obtained from a female donor in good health and CMV-seronegative.

The chain links TRBV4-2 to TRBJ1-2; 8 positions match TRBD1. Germline V CDR1 and CDR2: LGHNA, YNFKEQ. The CDR3 sequence is 15 residues long. The junction had 12 bases not matched to a gene; V was cut back by 4 bases and J by 8 bases. The CDR3 spells CASSPGQGSRYGYTF. The CDR3 nucleotides are TGTGCCAGCAGCCCCGGACAGGGAAGTAGATACGGCTACACCTTC.

V is TRBV30 and J is TRBJ1-2; possible D gene TRBD1, 5 bases. This CDR3 spans 13 amino acids. Deletions cut 2 bases from V and 5 bases from J, with 12 bases between. The germline CDR1 and CDR2 sequences are GTSNPN and SVGIG (reference sequence). The CDR3 loop is CAWSHGGGYGYTF. CDR3 DNA sequence: TGTGCCTGGAGTCACGGGGGTGGGTATGGCTACACCTTC.

Notes on this clone: This same CDR3 is encoded by further DNA sequences in the sample. This chain links TRBV30 with TRBJ1-4; TRBD1 is a possible D gene (5 bases). The CDR3 has 15 amino acids. CDR1 is GTSNPN, CDR2 SVGIG, per germline (reference sequence). Trimming left V 1 base short and J 0 bases short, with 9 bases between. CDR3: CAWSGAGATNEKLFF. In nucleotides, the CDR3 is TGTGCCTGGAGTGGTGCGGGGGCAACTAATGAAAAACTGTTTTTT.

V and J are TRBV7-2 and TRBJ1-5; the D gene is possibly TRBD1 (5 bases). Trimming stripped 1 base from V and 4 bases from J, with 11 bases between. Germline CDR1 reads SGHTA; CDR2 reads FQGNSA. This CDR3 spans 15 amino acids. CDR3 nucleotides: TGTGCCAGCAGCTTAGGGCAGGGCTTGAATCAGCCCCAGCATTTT. It specifies CASSLGQGLNQPQHF. The full variable domain, its missing parts supplied by reference TRBV7-2 and TRBJ1-5, is GAGVSQSPSNKVTEKGKDVELRCDPISGHTALYWYRQSLGQGLEFLIYFQGNSAPDKSGLPSDRFSAERTGGSVSTLTIQRTQQEDSAVYLCASSLGQGLNQPQHFGDGTRLSIL.

The rearrangement links TRBV6-1 to TRBJ2-7; TRBD1 might be the D (5 bases). The V end lost 10 bases, the J end lost 6 bases, and 16 bases lay between the germline ends. This CDR3 has 12 amino acids. Germline V gene data show CDR1 as MNHNS and CDR2 as SASEGT. CDR3 residues: CATWAGFAEQYF. CDR3 DNA sequence: TGTGCCACCTGGGCAGGGTTCGCCGAGCAGTACTTC.

The chain's CDR3 is CSVEGAEVRVKFF. The CDR3 coding sequence is TGCAGCGTTGAAGGTGCCGAGGTTCGAGTTAAGTTCTTC. The V gene is TRBV29-1, the J gene TRBJ2-1; D is ambiguous. The germline V gene encodes CDR1 SQVTM and CDR2 ANQGSEA. The CDR3 runs to 13 residues. Trimming removed 1 base at V and 14 bases at J, with 18 bases between.

The rearrangement joins TRBV30 to TRBJ2-7; D perhaps matches TRBD1 (6 bases). The CDR3 is 11 amino acids. The V end was cut by 3 bases, the J end by 7 bases, with 10 bases between. Germline CDR1 GTSNPN, CDR2 SVGIG (reference sequence). DNA for the CDR3: TGTGCCTGGAGCCCAGACAGGGAGCAGTACTTC. The encoded protein is CAWSPDREQYF.

The rearrangement joins TRBV7-2 to TRBJ1-1; 7 bases match TRBD1. The germline V gene has CDR1 SGHTA and CDR2 FQGNSA. Losses at the gene ends were 5 bases for V and 1 base for J; bases not matched to a gene: 10. The CDR3 contains 16 residues. The CDR3 DNA reads as TGTGCCAGCAGCAGAGACAGGGCCGGGGGGAACACTGAAGCTTTCTTT. Translating gives CASSRDRAGGNTEAFF.

This sequence joins TRBV5-6 and TRBJ1-3; possible D gene TRBD1, 5 bases. V was trimmed by 7 bases and J by 0 bases, leaving 14 bases between them. The CDR3 has 15 amino acids. Germline CDR1 is SGHDT and CDR2 is YYEEEE. The CDR3 DNA sequence: TGTGCCAGCGCGCGGGGGACCTTCTCTGGAAACACCATATATTTT. As protein: CASARGTFSGNTIYF.

The chain carries TRBV7-6 and TRBJ1-1; 8 bases are shared with TRBD1. Germline V gene sequence: CDR1 SGHVS, CDR2 FNYEAQ. The CDR3 totals 15 residues. V gave up 6 bases and J gave up 2 bases; unmatched junction bases: 8. The CDR3 nucleotides read TGTGCCAGCAGTTCAAAACAGGGGGTAAACACTGAAGCTTTCTTT. Its translation is CASSSKQGVNTEAFF. Together with reference TRBV7-6 and TRBJ1-1, the CDR3 gives the full variable domain: GAGVSQSPRYKVTKRGQDVALRCDPISGHVSLYWYRQALGQGPEFLTYFNYEAQQDKSGLPNDRFSAERPEGSISTLTIQRTEQRDSAMYRCASSSKQGVNTEAFFGQGTRLTVV.

The chain combines TRBV28 with TRBJ1-3, with D hard to call. Trimming stripped 3 bases from V and 3 bases from J, with 6 bases between. Per germline, CDR1 MDHEN and CDR2 SYDVKM. The CDR3 totals 13 residues. The CDR3 coding sequence is TGTGCCAGCAGTTTTAATAGTGGAAACACCATATATTTT. Translating it yields CASSFNSGNTIYF.

This chain joins TRBV2 and TRBJ1-5, with D possibly TRBD1 on 5 matching bases. CDR3 length equals 16 residues. V was trimmed by 1 base and J by 7 bases, leaving 17 bases between them. Per the germline V gene, CDR1 is SNHLY and CDR2 is FYNNEI. CDR3 sequence: CASSEGTRAGPQPQHF. The CDR3 DNA sequence: TGTGCCAGCAGTGAAGGGACCCGGGCAGGGCCCCAGCCCCAGCATTTT. Drawing the rest from reference TRBV2 and TRBJ1-5, the complete variable domain is EPEVTQTPSHQVTQMGQEVILRCVPISNHLYFYWYRQILGQKVEFLVSFYNNEISEKSEIFDDQFSVERPDGSNFTLKIRSTKLEDSAMYFCASSEGTRAGPQPQHFGDGTRLSIL.

For the CDR3, the DNA is TGTGCCAGCAGCCCTACAGGGTCCAACGAGCAGTACTTC. Protein sequence: CASSPTGSNEQYF. The chain carries TRBV5-6 and TRBJ2-7; possibly TRBD1 for D (6 bases). Trimming removed 4 bases from V and 5 bases from J, with 13 bases in between. This CDR3 is 13 amino acids long. Germline-derived CDR1 and CDR2 are SGHDT and YYEEEE.

This CDR3 reads CASRPGQGSSGNTIYF. CDR3 nucleotides: TGTGCCAGCAGACCGGGACAGGGGAGCTCTGGAAACACCATATATTTT. This chain connects TRBV28 to TRBJ1-3; 10 bases map to TRBD1. The CDR3 contains 16 residues. CDR1 and CDR2 (germline): MDHEN, SYDVKM. V shed 6 bases, J shed 0 bases, and the junction held 5 bases outside the gene matches.

This chain connects TRBV7-8 to TRBJ1-1; D remains unclear. The germline V and J ends were trimmed by 5 bases and 3 bases, with 13 bases remaining between them. CDR1 and CDR2 (germline): SGHVS, FQNEAQ. The CDR3 sequence is 14 residues long. CDR3 sequence reads: CASSPRGSHTEAFF. DNA of the CDR3: TGTGCCAGCAGCCCTCGGGGTAGTCACACTGAAGCTTTCTTT. The full variable domain, with the rest looked up from reference TRBV7-8 and TRBJ1-1, is GAGVSQSPRYKVAKRGQDVALRCDPISGHVSLFWYQQALGQGPEFLTYFQNEAQLDKSGLPSDRFFAERPEGSVSTLKIQRTQQEDSAVYLCASSPRGSHTEAFFGQGTRLTVV.

The V call is TRBV9, the J call TRBJ2-2; 10 nucleotides line up with TRBD1. Losses at the gene ends were 0 bases for V and 5 bases for J; bases not matched to a gene: 1. This CDR3 region has 15 residues. Per germline, CDR1 SGDLS and CDR2 YYNGEE. The DNA of the CDR3 is TGTGCCAGCAGCGTAGTGGGACAGGGGACCGGGGAGCTGTTTTTT. Its translation: CASSVVGQGTGELFF.